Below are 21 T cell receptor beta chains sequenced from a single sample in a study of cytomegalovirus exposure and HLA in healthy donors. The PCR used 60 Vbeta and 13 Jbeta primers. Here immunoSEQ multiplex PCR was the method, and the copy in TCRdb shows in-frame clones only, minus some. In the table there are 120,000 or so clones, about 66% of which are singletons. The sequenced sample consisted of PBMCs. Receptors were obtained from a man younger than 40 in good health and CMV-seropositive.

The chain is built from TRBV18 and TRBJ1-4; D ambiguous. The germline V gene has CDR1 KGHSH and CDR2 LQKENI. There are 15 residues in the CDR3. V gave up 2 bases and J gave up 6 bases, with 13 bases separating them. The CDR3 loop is CASSPFSQIHEKLFF. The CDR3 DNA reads TGTGCCAGCTCACCATTCTCCCAGATCCATGAAAAACTGTTTTTT. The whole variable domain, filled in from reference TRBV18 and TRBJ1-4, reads NAGVMQNPRHLVRRRGQEARLRCSPMKGHSHVYWYRQLPEEGLKFMVYLQKENIIDESGMPKERFSAEFPKEGPSILRIQQVVRGDSAAYFCASSPFSQIHEKLFFGSGTQLSVL.

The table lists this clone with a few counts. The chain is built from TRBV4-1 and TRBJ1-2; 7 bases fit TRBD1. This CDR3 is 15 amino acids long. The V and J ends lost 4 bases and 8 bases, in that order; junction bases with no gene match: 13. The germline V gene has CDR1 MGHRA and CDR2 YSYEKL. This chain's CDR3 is CASSLTQGWVWGYTF. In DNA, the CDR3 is TGCGCCAGCAGCCTAACACAGGGGTGGGTGTGGGGCTACACCTTC.

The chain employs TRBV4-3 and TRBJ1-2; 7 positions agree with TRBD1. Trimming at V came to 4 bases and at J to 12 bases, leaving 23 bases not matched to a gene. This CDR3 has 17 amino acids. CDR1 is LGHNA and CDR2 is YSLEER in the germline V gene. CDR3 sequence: CASSPLGEGTAPWIHTF. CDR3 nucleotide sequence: TGCGCCAGCAGCCCCCTAGGTGAGGGGACAGCCCCCTGGATCCACACCTTC.

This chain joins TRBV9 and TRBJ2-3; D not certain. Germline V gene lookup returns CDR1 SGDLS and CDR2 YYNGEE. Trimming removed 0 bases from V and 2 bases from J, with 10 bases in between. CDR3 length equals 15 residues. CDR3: CASSVGSWATDTQYF. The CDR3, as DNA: TGTGCCAGCAGCGTAGGAAGCTGGGCCACAGATACGCAGTATTTT.

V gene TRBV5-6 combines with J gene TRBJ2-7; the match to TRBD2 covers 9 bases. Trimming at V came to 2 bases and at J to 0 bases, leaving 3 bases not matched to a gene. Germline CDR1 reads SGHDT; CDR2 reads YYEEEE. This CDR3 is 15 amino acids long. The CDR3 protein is CASSFSGSRSYEQYF. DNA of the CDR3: TGTGCCAGCAGCTTTAGCGGGAGCCGCTCCTACGAGCAGTACTTC.

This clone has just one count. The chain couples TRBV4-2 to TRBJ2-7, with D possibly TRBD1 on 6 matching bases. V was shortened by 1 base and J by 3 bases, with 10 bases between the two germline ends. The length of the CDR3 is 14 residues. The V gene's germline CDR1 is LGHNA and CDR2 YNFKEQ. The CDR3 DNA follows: TGTGCCAGCAGCCAAGCAGGACAGCTCTACGAGCAGTACTTC. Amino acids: CASSQAGQLYEQYF.

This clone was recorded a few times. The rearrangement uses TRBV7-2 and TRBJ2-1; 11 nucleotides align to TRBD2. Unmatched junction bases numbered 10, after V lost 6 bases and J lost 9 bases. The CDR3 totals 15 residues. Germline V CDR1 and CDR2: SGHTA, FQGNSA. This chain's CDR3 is CASRYTSGGGGEQFF. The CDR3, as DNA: TGTGCCAGCAGGTATACTAGCGGGGGCGGGGGTGAGCAGTTCTTC.

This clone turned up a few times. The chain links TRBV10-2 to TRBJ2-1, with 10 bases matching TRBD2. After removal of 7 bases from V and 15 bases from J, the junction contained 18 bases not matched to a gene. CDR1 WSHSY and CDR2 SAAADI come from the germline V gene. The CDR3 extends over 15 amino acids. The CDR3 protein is CASNQKIAGGGRWFF. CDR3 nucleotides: TGCGCCAGCAACCAAAAAATAGCGGGAGGTGGTCGATGGTTCTTC.

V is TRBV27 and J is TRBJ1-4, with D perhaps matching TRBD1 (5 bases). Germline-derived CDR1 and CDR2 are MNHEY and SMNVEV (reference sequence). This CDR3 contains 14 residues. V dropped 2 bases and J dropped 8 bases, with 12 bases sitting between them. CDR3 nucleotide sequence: TGTGCCAGCAGTTTAAGACAGAGTTCCGAAAAACTGTTTTTT. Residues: CASSLRQSSEKLFF.

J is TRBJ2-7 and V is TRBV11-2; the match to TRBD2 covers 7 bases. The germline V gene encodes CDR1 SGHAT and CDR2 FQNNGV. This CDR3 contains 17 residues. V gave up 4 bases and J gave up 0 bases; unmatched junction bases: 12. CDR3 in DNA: TGTGCCAGCAGCTCGCTGGGGGGGTGGGTGCCCTCCTACGAGCAGTACTTC. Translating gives CASSSLGGWVPSYEQYF.

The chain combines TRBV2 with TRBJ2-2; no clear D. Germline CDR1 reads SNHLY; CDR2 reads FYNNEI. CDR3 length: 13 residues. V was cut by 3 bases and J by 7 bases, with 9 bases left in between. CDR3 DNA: TGTGCCAGCAGTGATGAATCGGGCGGGGAGCTGTTTTTT. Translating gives CASSDESGGELFF.

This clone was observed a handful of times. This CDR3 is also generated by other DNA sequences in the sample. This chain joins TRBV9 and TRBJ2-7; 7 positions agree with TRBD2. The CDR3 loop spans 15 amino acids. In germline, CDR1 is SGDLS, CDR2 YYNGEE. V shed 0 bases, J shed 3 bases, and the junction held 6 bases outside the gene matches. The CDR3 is CASSVEGGSLYEQYF. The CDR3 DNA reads TGTGCCAGCAGCGTAGAAGGCGGGAGTCTCTACGAGCAGTACTTC.

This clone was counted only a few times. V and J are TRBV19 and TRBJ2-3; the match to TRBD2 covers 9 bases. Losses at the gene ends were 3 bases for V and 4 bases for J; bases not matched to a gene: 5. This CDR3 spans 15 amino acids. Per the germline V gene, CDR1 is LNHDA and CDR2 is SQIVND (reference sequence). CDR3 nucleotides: TGTGCCAGTAGTATTGGACTAGCGTCTGCAGATACGCAGTATTTT. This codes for CASSIGLASADTQYF.

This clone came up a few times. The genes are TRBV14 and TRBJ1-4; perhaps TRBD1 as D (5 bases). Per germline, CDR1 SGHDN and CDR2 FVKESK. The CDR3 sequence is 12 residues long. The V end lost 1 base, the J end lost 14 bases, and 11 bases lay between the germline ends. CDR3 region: CASSQAGHELFF. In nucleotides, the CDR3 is TGTGCCAGCAGCCAAGCCGGACATGAGCTGTTTTTT.

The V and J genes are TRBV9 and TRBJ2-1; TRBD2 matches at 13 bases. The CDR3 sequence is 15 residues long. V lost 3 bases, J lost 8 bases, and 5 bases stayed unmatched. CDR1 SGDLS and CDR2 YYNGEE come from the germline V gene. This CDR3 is CASSETSGRFYEQFF. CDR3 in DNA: TGTGCCAGCAGCGAGACTAGCGGGAGGTTCTATGAGCAGTTCTTC.

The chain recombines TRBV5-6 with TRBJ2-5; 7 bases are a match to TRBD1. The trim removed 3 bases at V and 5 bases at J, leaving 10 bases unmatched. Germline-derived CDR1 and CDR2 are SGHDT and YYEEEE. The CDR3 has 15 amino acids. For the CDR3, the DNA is TGTGCCAGCAGCTCCACAGGGGTTATCCTGGAGACCCAGTACTTC. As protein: CASSSTGVILETQYF.

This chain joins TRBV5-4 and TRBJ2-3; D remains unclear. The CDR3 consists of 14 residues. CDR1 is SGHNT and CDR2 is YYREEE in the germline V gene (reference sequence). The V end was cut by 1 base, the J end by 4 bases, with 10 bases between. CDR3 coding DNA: TGTGCCAGCAGCTTGCCCCCCTTCCCAGATACGCAGTATTTT. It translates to CASSLPPFPDTQYF.

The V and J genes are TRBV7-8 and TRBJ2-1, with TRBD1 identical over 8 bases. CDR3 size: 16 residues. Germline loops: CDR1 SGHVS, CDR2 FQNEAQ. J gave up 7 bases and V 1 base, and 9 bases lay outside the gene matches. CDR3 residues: CASSLGGRGRGNEQFF. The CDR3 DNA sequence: TGTGCCAGCAGCTTAGGAGGCAGGGGGCGCGGGAATGAGCAGTTCTTC.

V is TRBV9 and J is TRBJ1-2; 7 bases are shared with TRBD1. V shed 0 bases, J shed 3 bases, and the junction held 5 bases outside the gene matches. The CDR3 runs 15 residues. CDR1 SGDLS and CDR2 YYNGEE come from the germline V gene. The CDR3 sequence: CASSVGQDRYYGYTF. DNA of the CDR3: TGTGCCAGCAGCGTAGGCCAGGACAGGTACTATGGCTACACCTTC.

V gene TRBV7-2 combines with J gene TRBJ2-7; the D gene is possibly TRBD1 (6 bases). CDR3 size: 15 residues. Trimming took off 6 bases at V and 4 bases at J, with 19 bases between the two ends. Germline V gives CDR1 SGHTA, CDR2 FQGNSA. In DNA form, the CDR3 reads TGTGCCAGCAGAGGAAACACAGGGAGTCGGTACGAGCAGTACTTC. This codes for CASRGNTGSRYEQYF.

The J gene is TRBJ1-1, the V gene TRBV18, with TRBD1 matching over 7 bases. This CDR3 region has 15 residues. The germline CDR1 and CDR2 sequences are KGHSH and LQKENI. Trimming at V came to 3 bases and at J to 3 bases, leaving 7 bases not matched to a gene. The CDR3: CASSPRQGRDTEAFF. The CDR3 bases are TGTGCCAGCTCACCGAGACAGGGCCGGGACACTGAAGCTTTCTTT. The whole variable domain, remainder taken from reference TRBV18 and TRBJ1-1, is NAGVMQNPRHLVRRRGQEARLRCSPMKGHSHVYWYRQLPEEGLKFMVYLQKENIIDESGMPKERFSAEFPKEGPSILRIQQVVRGDSAAYFCASSPRQGRDTEAFFGQGTRLTVV.